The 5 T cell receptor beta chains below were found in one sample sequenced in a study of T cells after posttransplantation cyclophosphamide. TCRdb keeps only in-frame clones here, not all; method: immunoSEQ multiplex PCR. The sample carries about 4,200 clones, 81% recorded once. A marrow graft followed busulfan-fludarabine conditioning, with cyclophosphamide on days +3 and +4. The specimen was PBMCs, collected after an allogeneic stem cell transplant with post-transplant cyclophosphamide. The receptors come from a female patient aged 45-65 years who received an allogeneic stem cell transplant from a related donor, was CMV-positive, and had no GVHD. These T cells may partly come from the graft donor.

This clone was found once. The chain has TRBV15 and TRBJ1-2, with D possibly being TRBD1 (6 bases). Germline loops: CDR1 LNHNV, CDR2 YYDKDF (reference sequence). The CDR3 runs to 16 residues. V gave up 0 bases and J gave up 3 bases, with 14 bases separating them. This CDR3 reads CATSRDFRAGDYGYTF. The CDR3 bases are TGTGCCACCAGCAGAGATTTTCGGGCAGGGGACTATGGCTACACCTTC. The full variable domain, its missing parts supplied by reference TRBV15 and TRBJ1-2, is DAMVIQNPRYQVTQFGKPVTLSCSQTLNHNVMYWYQQKSSQAPKLLFHYYDKDFNNEADTPDNFQSRRPNTSFCFLDIRSPGLGDTAMYLCATSRDFRAGDYGYTFGSGTRLTVV.

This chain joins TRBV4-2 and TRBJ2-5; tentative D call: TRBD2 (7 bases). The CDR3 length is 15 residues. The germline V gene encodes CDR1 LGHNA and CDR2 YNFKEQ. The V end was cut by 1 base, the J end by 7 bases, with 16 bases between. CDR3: CASSQGGGRWGTQYF. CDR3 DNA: TGTGCCAGCAGCCAAGGCGGGGGCCGGTGGGGGACCCAGTACTTC.

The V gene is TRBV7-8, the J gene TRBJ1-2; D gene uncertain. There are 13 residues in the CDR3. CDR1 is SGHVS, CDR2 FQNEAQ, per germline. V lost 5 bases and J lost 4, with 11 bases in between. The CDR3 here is CASSTDISYGYTF. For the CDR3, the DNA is TGTGCCAGCAGCACCGACATCTCCTATGGCTACACCTTC.

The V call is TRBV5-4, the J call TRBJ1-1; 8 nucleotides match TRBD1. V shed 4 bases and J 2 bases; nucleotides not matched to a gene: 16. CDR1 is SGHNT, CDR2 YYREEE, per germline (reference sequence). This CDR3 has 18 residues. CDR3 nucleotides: TGTGCCAGCAGCCGATCTAAAACAGGGGGATCCCCCAACACTGAAGCTTTCTTT. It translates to CASSRSKTGGSPNTEAFF.

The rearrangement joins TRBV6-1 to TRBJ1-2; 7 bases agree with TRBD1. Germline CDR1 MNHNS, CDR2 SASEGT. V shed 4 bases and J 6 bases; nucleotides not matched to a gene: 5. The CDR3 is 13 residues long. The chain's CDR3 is CASSVLGGHGYTF. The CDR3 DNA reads TGTGCCAGCAGTGTATTAGGGGGCCATGGCTACACCTTC.